Listed below are T cell receptor beta chains from one sample, sequenced in a study of human T cells and chemical hapten exposure. TCRdb ran MiXCR on the RACE reads and lists one entry per CDR3 protein. The sample shows under 85,000 distinct CDR3 sequences, about a tenth of them seen only once. This specimen was whole blood, taken in connection with sensitization to the hapten diphenylcyclopropenone (DPC). These receptors were collected from a woman aged 45-60 years with alopecia areata. Some clones in this sample may be carry-over from other donors' samples. The CDR3 runs from the conserved cysteine through the conserved F or W. D genes are given only for firm matches. Rows may omit the clone size; those that give it use once, few, many or a size class.

NA	many	TRBV6-6	TRBJ2-7	CASSPGDRPSYEQYF	TGTGCCAGCAGTCCAGGGGACCGGCCGTCCTACGAGCAGTACTTC
TRBD2	few	TRBV7-2	TRBJ2-3	CASSSGRHLNTQYF	TGTGCCAGCAGCTCCGGGAGGCACCTTAATACGCAGTATTTT
NA	many	TRBV6-5	TRBJ2-4	CASSPNTGKPIQYF	TGTGCCAGCAGCCCGAACACTGGGAAGCCCATTCAGTACTTC
TRBD1	few	TRBV4-2	TRBJ2-5	CASSLTLGQPQETQYF	TGTGCCAGCAGCCTGACTTTGGGACAGCCACAAGAGACCCAGTACTTC
NA	many	TRBV6-1	TRBJ1-5	CASNIGYNQPQHF	TGTGCCAGCAATATCGGCTACAATCAGCCCCAGCATTTT
NA	many	TRBV29-1	TRBJ2-7	CSVEAINSYEQYF	TGCAGCGTTGAAGCGATAAACTCCTACGAGCAGTACTTC
NA	NA	TRBV19	TRBJ1-1	CASRVGSPPHLTEAFF	TGTGCCAGTAGGGTGGGGTCCCCACCCCACCTGACTGAAGCTTTCTTT
NA	NA	TRBV5-4	TRBJ2-2	CASSLPELRGNGELFF	TGTGCCAGCAGCTTGCCGGAACTGAGGGGCAACGGGGAGCTGTTTTTT
NA	NA	TRBV7-8	TRBJ2-7	CASRPIPGPYEQYF	TGTGCCAGCAGACCGATCCCTGGCCCCTACGAGCAGTACTTC
NA	many	TRBV29-1	TRBJ1-4	CSVERSGSDEKLFF	TGCAGCGTTGAAAGGTCAGGGAGCGATGAAAAACTGTTTTTT
NA	NA	TRBV7-2	TRBJ2-3	CASSTGTDGWDTQYF	TGTGCCAGCAGCACCGGGACGGACGGCTGGGATACGCAGTATTTT
NA	few	TRBV19	TRBJ2-7	CASSMTQGSSYEQYF	TGTGCCAGTAGTATGACCCAGGGGTCCTCCTACGAGCAGTACTTC
NA	NA	TRBV29-1	TRBJ2-1	CSVVWALERNEQFF	TGCAGCGTTGTCTGGGCTCTAGAGCGCAATGAGCAGTTCTTC
TRBD1	NA	TRBV20-1	TRBJ2-7	CSATDRDSLYEQYF	TGCAGTGCTACAGACAGGGACAGTCTCTACGAGCAGTACTTC
TRBD2	few	TRBV29-1	TRBJ2-5	CSVLTSGRAGETQYF	TGCAGCGTGTTAACTAGCGGGAGGGCCGGGGAGACCCAGTACTTC
TRBD2	many	TRBV7-9	TRBJ2-1	CASSFPTSAGPYNEQFF	TGTGCCAGCAGCTTCCCGACTAGCGCGGGTCCTTACAATGAGCAGTTCTTC
NA	NA	TRBV13	TRBJ2-5	CASREWELVKTQYF	TGTGCCAGCCGGGAGTGGGAGCTGGTAAAGACCCAGTACTTC
NA	few	TRBV12-3/TRBV12-4	TRBJ2-1	CASSFDVLGNEQFF	TGTGCCAGCAGTTTCGACGTCCTGGGCAATGAGCAGTTCTTC
NA	many	TRBV7-8	TRBJ2-7	CASSFFPNYEQYF	TGTGCCAGCAGCTTCTTTCCAAACTACGAGCAGTACTTC
TRBD1	NA	TRBV2	TRBJ2-1	CASRLGTEREQFF	TGTGCCAGCAGGCTCGGGACAGAACGGGAGCAGTTCTTC
TRBD2	NA	TRBV29-1	TRBJ2-1	CSVEGIAGRYNEQFF	TGCAGCGTTGAGGGAATAGCGGGGAGGTACAATGAGCAGTTCTTC
NA	few	TRBV10-3	TRBJ1-4	CAISAQGLEEKLFF	TGTGCCATCAGTGCCCAAGGTTTGGAAGAAAAACTGTTTTTT
NA	many	TRBV29-1	TRBJ2-5	CSVVRTDRWGTQYF	TGCAGCGTCGTCAGGACGGACCGGTGGGGGACCCAGTACTTC
NA	NA	TRBV7-9	TRBJ1-2	CATLTGTDRNYGYTF	TGTGCCACCCTAACTGGGACCGACCGTAACTATGGCTACACCTTC
NA	few	TRBV7-3	TRBJ2-3	CASSLVGSNTQYF	TGTGCCAGCAGCTTAGTCGGTAGTAATACGCAGTATTTT
NA	many	TRBV5-5	TRBJ1-5	CASSPLGDQPQHF	TGTGCCAGCAGCCCCCTTGGGGATCAGCCCCAGCATTTT
NA	few	TRBV7-2	TRBJ1-2	CASSFTLQGTSYGYTF	TGTGCCAGCAGCTTCACCCTACAGGGCACATCCTATGGCTACACCTTC
NA	many	TRBV29-1	TRBJ1-2	CSVELAGRGYTF	TGCAGCGTTGAGCTGGCAGGCCGGGGCTACACCTTC
NA	NA	TRBV12-3/TRBV12-4	TRBJ2-7	CASTQIVGYEQYF	TGTGCCAGCACCCAGATTGTTGGCTACGAGCAGTACTTC
NA	many	TRBV2	TRBJ2-1	CASRPGTVTDEQFF	TGTGCCAGCAGACCCGGGACTGTAACAGATGAGCAGTTCTTC
TRBD2	NA	TRBV19	TRBJ2-1	CASSRGTSPPNEQFF	TGTGCCAGTAGTCGGGGGACTAGTCCTCCCAATGAGCAGTTCTTC
NA	few	TRBV3-1	TRBJ2-7	CASSQEKYEQYF	TGTGCCAGCAGCCAAGAAAAATACGAGCAGTACTTC
NA	many	TRBV20-1	TRBJ2-2	CSARFMTVGATGELFF	TGCAGTGCTAGATTTATGACTGTTGGGGCCACCGGGGAGCTGTTTTTT
TRBD2	many	TRBV3-1	TRBJ2-7	CASSQESPREPYEQYF	TGTGCCAGCAGCCAAGAAAGTCCGCGGGAGCCTTACGAGCAGTACTTC
NA	few	TRBV29-1	TRBJ2-1	CSVAFVKPAVRLTNEQFF	TGCAGCGTTGCGTTTGTGAAGCCTGCTGTCCGACTAACCAATGAGCAGTTCTTC
TRBD1	few	TRBV29-1	TRBJ2-7	CSVKQGAGTYEQYF	TGCAGCGTTAAACAGGGGGCAGGGACTTACGAGCAGTACTTC
NA	few	TRBV12-3/TRBV12-4	TRBJ1-5	CASSFSGQPQHF	TGTGCCAGCAGTTTCTCCGGGCAGCCCCAGCATTTT
NA	few	TRBV29-1	TRBJ1-1	CSVVREIEAFF	TGCAGCGTTGTTAGGGAGATAGAAGCTTTCTTT
TRBD2	many	TRBV12-3/TRBV12-4	TRBJ2-3	CASSFKASGTSTDTQYF	TGTGCCAGCAGTTTCAAGGCTAGCGGAACTAGCACAGATACGCAGTATTTT